The 13 T cell receptor beta chains listed next were all sequenced from one sample in a study of T cell responses to AZD1222 COVID-19 vaccine. Sequenced by immunoSEQ multiplex PCR; TCRdb stores in-frame clones only, minus some. This sample has under 85,000 clones, with more than 70% found just once. Sequenced material: peripheral blood, taken on day 0 of AZD1222 vaccination. All receptors derive from an adult in good health.

The rearrangement joins TRBV28 to TRBJ2-3; no definite D call. The CDR3 spans 13 residues. Germline CDR1 is MDHEN and CDR2 is SYDVKM. V was clipped by 3 bases and J by 3 bases, with 7 bases between them. For the CDR3, the DNA is TGTGCCAGCAGTTTCGTGGGGACAGATACGCAGTATTTT. Translation: CASSFVGTDTQYF.

The V call is TRBV19, the J call TRBJ2-1; D call uncertain. Trimming left V 5 bases short and J 6 bases short, with 11 bases between. This CDR3 contains 13 residues. Germline loops: CDR1 LNHDA, CDR2 SQIVND (reference sequence). Written as DNA, the CDR3 is TGTGCCAGTAGTGAGACCACCCGCAATGAGCAGTTCTTC. Protein product: CASSETTRNEQFF. Full variable domain (missing parts from reference TRBV19 and TRBJ2-1): DGGITQSPKYLFRKEGQNVTLSCEQNLNHDAMYWYRQDPGQGLRLIYYSQIVNDFQKGDIAEGYSVSREKKESFPLTVTSAQKNPTAFYLCASSETTRNEQFFGPGTRLTVL.

The chain uses TRBV18 and TRBJ2-1, with D possibly TRBD2 on 6 matching bases. The CDR3 has 16 amino acids. V lost 3 bases and J lost 6, with 18 bases in between. CDR1 KGHSH and CDR2 LQKENI come from the germline V gene. Here the CDR3 reads CASSPARTTSLNEQFF. CDR3 nucleotides: TGTGCCAGCTCACCGGCCAGGACTACCTCCCTCAATGAGCAGTTCTTC.

J is TRBJ1-3 and V is TRBV19; no definite D call. Trimming cost V 5 bases and J 0 bases, with 8 bases left between them. CDR1 is LNHDA and CDR2 is SQIVND in the germline V gene (reference sequence). The CDR3 sequence is 14 residues long. The CDR3 reads CASSPADSGNTIYF. The CDR3 bases are TGTGCCAGTAGTCCAGCGGACTCTGGAAACACCATATATTTT.

Points on this clone: This specimen includes other DNA sequences encoding the same CDR3. This chain uses TRBV19 with TRBJ2-2; no definite D call. This CDR3 contains 13 residues. Germline loops: CDR1 LNHDA, CDR2 SQIVND (reference sequence). Trimming took off 3 bases at V and 5 bases at J, with 7 bases between the two ends. The CDR3 protein is CASSMRRTGELFF. The DNA of the CDR3 is TGTGCCAGTAGTATGCGACGTACCGGGGAGCTGTTTTTT.

The chain carries TRBV5-1 and TRBJ2-2, with TRBD1 identical over 7 bases. CDR1 is SGHRS and CDR2 is YFSETQ in the germline V gene. This CDR3 is 15 amino acids long. V was clipped by 4 bases and J by 5 bases; unmatched bases: 8. CDR3 nucleotide sequence: TGCGCCAGCAGCCTTAGACAGGGAGCGACCGGGGAGCTGTTTTTT. It specifies CASSLRQGATGELFF.

The V and J genes are TRBV10-1 and TRBJ2-5, with TRBD1 as a possible D gene (6 bases). Germline CDR1 is WNHNN and CDR2 is SYGVQD (reference sequence). The CDR3 loop spans 13 amino acids. Trimming removed 4 bases at V and 5 bases at J, with 11 bases between. CDR3 sequence: CASSGQEWETQYF. The CDR3 region has the DNA TGCGCCAGCAGTGGACAGGAATGGGAGACCCAGTACTTC.

The rearrangement links TRBV6-2 or TRBV6-3 to TRBJ2-7; 13 bases match TRBD2. V lost 6 bases to trimming and J lost 5 bases; unmatched junction nucleotides: 7. The germline V gene has CDR1 MNHEY and CDR2 SVGEGT. The CDR3 is made up of 15 amino acids. The CDR3: CASSRLAGGFNEQYF. CDR3 in DNA: TGTGCCAGCAGCCGACTAGCGGGAGGCTTCAACGAGCAGTACTTC.

V and J are TRBV11-2 and TRBJ2-1, with 15 bases matching TRBD2. Germline V lookup: CDR1 SGHAT, CDR2 FQNNGV. V gave up 5 bases and J gave up 7 bases; unmatched junction bases: 9. This CDR3 spans 17 amino acids. The CDR3: CASSPGLAGGRHNEQFF. The CDR3 DNA is TGTGCCAGCAGCCCGGGACTAGCGGGGGGCAGACATAATGAGCAGTTCTTC.

This clone came up once. The chain uses TRBV7-6 and TRBJ1-1, with D possibly matching TRBD1 (5 bases). CDR3 length: 13 amino acids. Deletions cut 5 bases from V and 6 bases from J, with 13 bases between. Germline V lookup: CDR1 SGHVS, CDR2 FNYEAQ. The CDR3 reads CASSPTRGSEAFF. The CDR3 region has the DNA TGTGCCAGCAGCCCGACTCGGGGCTCTGAAGCTTTCTTT.

This clone was observed a handful of times. The rearrangement joins TRBV5-5 to TRBJ2-5, with 7 bases matching TRBD1. Germline loops: CDR1 SGHKS, CDR2 YYEKEE (reference sequence). Trimming at V came to 4 bases and at J to 5 bases, leaving 5 bases not matched to a gene. CDR3 length: 13 amino acids. The CDR3 DNA follows: TGTGCCAGCAGCCTGACAGGGAGCGAGACCCAGTACTTC. This sequence encodes CASSLTGSETQYF.

This clone was counted only a few times. This sequence joins TRBV30 and TRBJ1-4; D remains unclear. CDR1 GTSNPN and CDR2 SVGIG come from the germline V gene (reference sequence). V was pared by 5 bases and J by 3 bases, with 13 bases between. CDR3 length: 14 residues. Here the CDR3 DNA reads TGTGCCTGGGGTTCGAGAGGCTCTAATGAAAAACTGTTTTTT. It codes for CAWGSRGSNEKLFF.

V usage is TRBV29-1 and J usage is TRBJ1-1; 8 positions match TRBD1. The CDR3 contains 15 residues. Looked up from germline, CDR1 is SQVTM and CDR2 is ANQGSEA. V lost 7 bases to trimming and J lost 1 base; unmatched junction nucleotides: 11. The DNA of the CDR3 is TGCAGCGGCGGCGGACAGGGACAGGCGAACACTGAAGCTTTCTTT. Its protein product is CSGGGQGQANTEAFF. The entire variable domain, with the rest obtained from reference TRBV29-1 and TRBJ1-1, is as follows: SAVISQKPSRDICQRGTSLTIQCQVDSQVTMMFWYRQQPGQSLTLIATANQGSEATYESGFVIDKFPISRPNLTFSTLTVSNMSPEDSSIYLCSGGGQGQANTEAFFGQGTRLTVV.